This TCR beta chain was captured by sequencing in a study of blood T cell repertoires in COVID-19. Study information: PBMCs, B-cell-depleted T cells, or T cells provided the cDNA or gDNA that made up the material.

TCRdb's copy holds only in-frame clones and misses some; the assay was immunoSEQ multiplex PCR. The repertoire holds about 240,000 clones, with around 90% as singletons. V shed 3 bases, J shed 4 bases, and the junction held 3 bases outside the gene matches. The CDR3 is 15 residues long. The germline gives CDR1 LNHDA, CDR2 SQIVND (reference sequence). The source material was peripheral blood. This receptor was taken from a man aged 55 to 70 who had recovered from COVID-19. The gene calls are TRBV19 and TRBJ1-5; 10 bases fit TRBD1. The CDR3 coding sequence is TGTGCCAGTAGTATTTGGGACAGGGGAAATCAGCCCCAGCATTTT. It yields the protein CASSIWDRGNQPQHF.